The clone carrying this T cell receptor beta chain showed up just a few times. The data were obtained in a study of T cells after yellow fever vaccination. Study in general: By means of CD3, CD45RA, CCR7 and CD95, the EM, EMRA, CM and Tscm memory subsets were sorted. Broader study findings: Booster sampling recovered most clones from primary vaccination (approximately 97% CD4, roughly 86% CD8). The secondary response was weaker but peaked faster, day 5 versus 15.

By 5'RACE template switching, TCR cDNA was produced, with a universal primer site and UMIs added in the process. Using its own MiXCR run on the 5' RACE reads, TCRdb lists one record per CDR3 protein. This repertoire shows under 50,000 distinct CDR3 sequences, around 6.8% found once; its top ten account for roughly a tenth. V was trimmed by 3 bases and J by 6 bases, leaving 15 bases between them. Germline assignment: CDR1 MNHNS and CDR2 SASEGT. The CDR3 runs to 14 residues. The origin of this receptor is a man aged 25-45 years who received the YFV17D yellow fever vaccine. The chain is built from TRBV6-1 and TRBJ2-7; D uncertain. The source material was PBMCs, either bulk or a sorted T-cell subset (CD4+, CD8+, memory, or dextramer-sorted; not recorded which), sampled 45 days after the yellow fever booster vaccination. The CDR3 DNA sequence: TGTGCCAGCAGTGAGGTTACACCCGAAGGCGAGCAGTACTTC. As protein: CASSEVTPEGEQYF.